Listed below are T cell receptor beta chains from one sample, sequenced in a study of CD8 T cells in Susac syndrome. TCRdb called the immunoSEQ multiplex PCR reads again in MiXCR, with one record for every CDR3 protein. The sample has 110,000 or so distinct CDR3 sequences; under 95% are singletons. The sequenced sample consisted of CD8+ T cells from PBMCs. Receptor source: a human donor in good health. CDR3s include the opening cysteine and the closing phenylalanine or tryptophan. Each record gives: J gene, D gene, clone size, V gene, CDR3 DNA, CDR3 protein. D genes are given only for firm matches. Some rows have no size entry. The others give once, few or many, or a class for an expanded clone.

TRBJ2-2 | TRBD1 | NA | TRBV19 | TGTGCCAGTAGTGCGGACAGGGGCACCGGGGAGCTGTTTTTT | CASSADRGTGELFF
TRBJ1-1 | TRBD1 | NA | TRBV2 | TGTGCCAGCACGGGACAGTTCGACACTGAAGCTTTCTTT | CASTGQFDTEAFF
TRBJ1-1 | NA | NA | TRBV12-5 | TGTGCTAGTGGTTTGGTACGGGCAGATGAAGCTTTCTTT | CASGLVRADEAFF
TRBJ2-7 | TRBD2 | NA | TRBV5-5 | TGTGCCAGCAGCTCTACGGCTAGCGGGTCGTTCTCCTACGAGCAGTACTTC | CASSSTASGSFSYEQYF
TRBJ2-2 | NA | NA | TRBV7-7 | TGTGCCAGCAGCTCTTCGGGACTCTACACCGGGGAGCTGTTTTTT | CASSSSGLYTGELFF
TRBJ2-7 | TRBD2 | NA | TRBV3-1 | TGTGCCAGCAGCCAGCCGGGACTAGAATACGAGCAGTACTTC | CASSQPGLEYEQYF
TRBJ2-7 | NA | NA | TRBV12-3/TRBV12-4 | TGTGCCAGCAGCTTCTCAATGATCACCTACGAGCAGTACTTC | CASSFSMITYEQYF
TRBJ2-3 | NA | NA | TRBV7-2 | TGTGCCAGCAGCCCCACAGCGGTTGGCACAGATACGCAGTATTTT | CASSPTAVGTDTQYF
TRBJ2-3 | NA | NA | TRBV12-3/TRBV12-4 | TGTGCCAGCTCTTCAGGGGTGGGATTGGATACGCAGTATTTT | CASSSGVGLDTQYF
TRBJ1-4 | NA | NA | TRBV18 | TGTGCCAGCTCACCGGCCTCAACTAATGAAAAACTGTTTTTT | CASSPASTNEKLFF
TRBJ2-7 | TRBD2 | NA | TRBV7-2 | TGTGCCAGCAGCTTAGCTTCGACTAGCGGGAGGGGACAGCGGATCGAGCAGTACTTC | CASSLASTSGRGQRIEQYF
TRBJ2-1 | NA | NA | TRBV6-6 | TGTGCCAGCAGTTACCGAGGTGAGCAGTTCTTC | CASSYRGEQFF
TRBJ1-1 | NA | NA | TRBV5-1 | TGCGCCAGCAGCTTGAAGGAGACTGAAGCTTTCTTT | CASSLKETEAFF
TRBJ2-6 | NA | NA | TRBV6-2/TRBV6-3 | TGTGCCAGCAAGTCGTCAGGGGTTGGGGCCAACGTCCTGACTTTC | CASKSSGVGANVLTF
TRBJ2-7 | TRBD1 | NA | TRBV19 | TGTGCCAGTAGTACCCCGGGCAGGGGGTACGAGCAGTACTTC | CASSTPGRGYEQYF
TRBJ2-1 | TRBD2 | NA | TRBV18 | TGTGCCAGCTCACCACAAGCGGGAGTGAGCTCCTACAATGAGCAGTTCTTC | CASSPQAGVSSYNEQFF
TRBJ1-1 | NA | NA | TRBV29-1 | TGCAGCGTGGACAAGGGGAGCACTGAAGCTTTCTTT | CSVDKGSTEAFF
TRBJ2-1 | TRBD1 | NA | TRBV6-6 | TGTGCCAGCAGTGACACAGGGGGCTCCTACAATGAGCAGTTCTTC | CASSDTGGSYNEQFF
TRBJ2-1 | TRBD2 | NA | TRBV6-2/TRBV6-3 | TGTGCCTGTCAAAGCGGGAGGAGGGAGCAGTTCTTC | CACQSGRREQFF
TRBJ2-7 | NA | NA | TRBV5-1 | TGCGCCAGCAGCCACCGGGCTCGCTACGAGCAGTACTTC | CASSHRARYEQYF
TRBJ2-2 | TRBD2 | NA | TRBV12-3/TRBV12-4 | TGTGCCAGCAGCCGGGGGGGGCCGAACACCGGGGAGCTGTTTTTT | CASSRGGPNTGELFF
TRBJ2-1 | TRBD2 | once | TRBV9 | TGTGCCAGCAGCCCTAGGGAGGGCGCAAGCTCCTACAATGAGCAGTTCTTC | CASSPREGASSYNEQFF
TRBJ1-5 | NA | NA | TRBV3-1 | TGTGCCAGCAGCCAGGCCGGCTGGGTCCTCCATTTT | CASSQAGWVLHF
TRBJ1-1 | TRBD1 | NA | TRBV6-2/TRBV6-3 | TGTGCCAGCATTGCCACAGGGGTGCACACTGAAGCTTTCTTT | CASIATGVHTEAFF
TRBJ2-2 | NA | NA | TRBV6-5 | TGTGCCAGCAGTTACTCGATGTCAGGAGGCGGGGAGCTGTTTTTT | CASSYSMSGGGELFF
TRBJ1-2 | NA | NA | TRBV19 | TGTGCCAGTAGTATAGCAGCGGTCTATGGCTACACCTTC | CASSIAAVYGYTF
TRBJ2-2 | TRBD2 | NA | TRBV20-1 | TGCAGTGCTAGAGAAGCGGGGAGCCGGGACACCGGGGAGCTGTTTTTT | CSAREAGSRDTGELFF
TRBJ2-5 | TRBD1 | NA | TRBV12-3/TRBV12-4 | TGTGCCAGCAGCCCGACAGGGGGCGAGACCCAGTACTTC | CASSPTGGETQYF
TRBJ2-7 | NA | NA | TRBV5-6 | TGTGCCAGCAGCATGAGGACCGTCACCTACGAGCAGTACTTC | CASSMRTVTYEQYF
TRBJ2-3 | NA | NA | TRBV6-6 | TGTGGTACAGGGAACACAGATACGCAGTATTTT | CGTGNTDTQYF
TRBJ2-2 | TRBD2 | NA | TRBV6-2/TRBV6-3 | TGTGCCAGCAGTTACCGTGCCGGACTAGCGGGGGGGCCGGGCACCGGGGAGCTGTTTTTT | CASSYRAGLAGGPGTGELFF
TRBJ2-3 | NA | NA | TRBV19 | TGTGCCACCTCACTAGAGGGACGAGCAGATACGCAGTATTTT | CATSLEGRADTQYF
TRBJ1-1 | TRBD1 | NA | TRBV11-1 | TGTGCCAGCAGCTGGGACAGGGGAACTGAAGCTTTCTTT | CASSWDRGTEAFF
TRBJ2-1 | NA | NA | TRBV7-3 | TGTGCCAGCAGCGCCTCTGGATCCTACAATGAGCAGTTCTTC | CASSASGSYNEQFF
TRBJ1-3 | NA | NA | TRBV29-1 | TGCAGCGTTGAAGATCCTCCTGGAAACACCATATATTTT | CSVEDPPGNTIYF
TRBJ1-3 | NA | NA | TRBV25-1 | TGTGCCAGCAGTGAATTCGGGGGATTGAGCTCTGGAAACACCATATATTTT | CASSEFGGLSSGNTIYF
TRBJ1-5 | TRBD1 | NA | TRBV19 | TGTGCCAGTACGAGACAGGGAGGCAATCAGCCCCAGCATTTT | CASTRQGGNQPQHF
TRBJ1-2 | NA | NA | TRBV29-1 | TGCAGCGTTGAACAGCAGGATGGCTACACCTTC | CSVEQQDGYTF
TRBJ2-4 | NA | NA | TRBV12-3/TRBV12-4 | TGTGCCAGCAGTTTTGGAAAAAACATTCAGTACTTC | CASSFGKNIQYF
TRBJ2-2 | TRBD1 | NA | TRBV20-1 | TGCAGTGCCACTGACCCAAGCAGGGGGCAGATCACCGGGGAGCTGTTTTTT | CSATDPSRGQITGELFF
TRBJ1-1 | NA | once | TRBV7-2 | TGTGCCAGCAGCTTAAATCATCAGGGGCTGAACACTGAAGCTTTCTTT | CASSLNHQGLNTEAFF
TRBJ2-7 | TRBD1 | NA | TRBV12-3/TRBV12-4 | TGTGCCAGCAGTTTAGTTGCAGGGGGCATCGGGAGCTACGAGCAGTACTTC | CASSLVAGGIGSYEQYF
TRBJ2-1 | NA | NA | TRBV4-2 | TGTGCCAGCAGCCAAGAAAGGGGGGCCTCCTACAATGAGCAGTTCTTC | CASSQERGASYNEQFF
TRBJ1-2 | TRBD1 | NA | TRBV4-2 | TGTGCCAGCAGCCAAAGGTTGGCGCAGGGGGCTGGCTACACCTTC | CASSQRLAQGAGYTF
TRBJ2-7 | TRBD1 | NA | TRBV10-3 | TGTGCCATCAGTGAGATGACAGGGGCTGGCGAGCAGTACTTC | CAISEMTGAGEQYF
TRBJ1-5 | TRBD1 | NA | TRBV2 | TGTGCCAGCAGTTATTTCGGGACAGGGAGCAATCAGCCCCAGCATTTT | CASSYFGTGSNQPQHF
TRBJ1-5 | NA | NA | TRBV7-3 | TGTGCCAGCAGCTCCACAGGGAGGGCCCAGCATTTT | CASSSTGRAQHF
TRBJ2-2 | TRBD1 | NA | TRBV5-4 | TGTGCCAGCAGCGGACAGGCGCTGACCGGGGAGCTGTTTTTT | CASSGQALTGELFF
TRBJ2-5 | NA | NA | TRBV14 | TGTGCCAGCAGCGTAAGCCAAGAGACCCAGTACTTC | CASSVSQETQYF
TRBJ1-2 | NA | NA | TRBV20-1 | TGCAGTGCCCCCCTAGGGGCAGTGTATGGCTACACCTTC | CSAPLGAVYGYTF
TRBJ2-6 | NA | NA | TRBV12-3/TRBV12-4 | TGTGCCAGCAGTAGGTCTGGGGCCAACGTCCTGACTTTC | CASSRSGANVLTF
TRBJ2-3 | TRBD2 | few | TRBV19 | TGTGCCAGTAGTCCAGGACTAGCCGGTACAGATACGCAGTATTTT | CASSPGLAGTDTQYF
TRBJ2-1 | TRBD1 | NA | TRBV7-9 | TGTGCCAGCAGCCGCGACAGGGGGCCGGTCAATGAGCAGTTCTTC | CASSRDRGPVNEQFF
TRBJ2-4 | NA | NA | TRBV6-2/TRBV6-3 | TGTGCCAGCAGTTTTACGGGACGCAAAAACATTCAGTACTTC | CASSFTGRKNIQYF
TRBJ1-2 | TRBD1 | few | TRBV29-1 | TGCAGCGTGGGACAGGGGGCAGGAGGCTACACCTTC | CSVGQGAGGYTF
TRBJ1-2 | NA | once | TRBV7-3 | TGTGCCAGCAGCTCCCGACAGGAAGGAGGCTACACCTTC | CASSSRQEGGYTF
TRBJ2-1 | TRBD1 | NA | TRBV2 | TGTGCCAGCAGTGGTCAGGGACAGGGAGGAGATGAGCAGTTCTTC | CASSGQGQGGDEQFF
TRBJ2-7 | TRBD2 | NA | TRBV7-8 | TGTGCCAGCAGCCCGGAACCGACTAGCGGAGCCTACGAGCAGTACTTC | CASSPEPTSGAYEQYF
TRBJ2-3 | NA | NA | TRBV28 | TGTGCCAGCTTGGACCTTTCTAGCACAGATACGCAGTATTTT | CASLDLSSTDTQYF